Presented here are 11 T cell receptor beta chains from one specimen sequenced in a study of T-cell reconstitution after alpha-beta-depleted transplantation in children. Unique molecular identifiers were used to barcode this TCRbeta library. One entry per CDR3 protein results from TCRdb running MiXCR on the PCR reads. The sample comprises around 700,000 distinct CDR3 sequences, around 13% of which are singletons, and about 0.79% rests with the top ten. Specimen: PBMCs, collected before TCRalphabeta/CD19-depleted stem cell transplant. The receptor source for this set is a girl aged 2 to 9 with congenital amegakaryocytic thrombocytopenia, due to receive a stem cell transplant.

This clonotype turned up a few times. This chain links TRBV29-1 with TRBJ1-1, with D uncertain. Trimming removed 6 bases from V and 2 bases from J, with 22 bases in between. This CDR3 spans 16 amino acids. Germline loops: CDR1 SQVTM, CDR2 ANQGSEA. The CDR3 loop reads CSVTAPLPRSNTEAFF. The DNA of the CDR3 is TGCAGCGTCACTGCCCCTTTGCCCAGGTCTAACACTGAAGCTTTCTTT.

V and J are TRBV5-5 and TRBJ1-2; D might be TRBD1 (6 bases). From germline, CDR1 is SGHKS and CDR2 YYEKEE (reference sequence). Trimming removed 4 bases from V and 0 bases from J, with 13 bases in between. The CDR3 contains 15 residues. In DNA, the CDR3 is TGTGCCAGCAGCGAGGGACAACTAGCTAACTATGGCTACACCTTC. It specifies CASSEGQLANYGYTF.

In nucleotides, the CDR3 is TGTGCCAGCAGTTCCCTGGGAATAGCGGATTACAATGAGCAGTTCTTC. This sequence encodes CASSSLGIADYNEQFF. The chain joins TRBV6-5 to TRBJ2-1; tentative D call: TRBD2 (6 bases). CDR3 length: 16 amino acids. With 4 bases removed from V and 4 bases from J, the gap between germline ends came to 17 bases. The germline gives CDR1 MNHEY, CDR2 SVGAGI.

This clonotype was picked up many times. The V and J genes are TRBV12-3 or TRBV12-4 and TRBJ2-7, with D perhaps matching TRBD1 (5 bases). Trimming removed 0 bases from V and 7 bases from J, with 22 bases in between. The CDR3 is 17 amino acids. In DNA, the CDR3 is TGTGCCAGCAGTTTAGCGCTAGACAATTGGGGCGTAGAAGAGCAGTACTTC. Amino acid sequence: CASSLALDNWGVEEQYF.

This clonotype was recorded many times. The gene calls are TRBV4-2 and TRBJ2-3; 8 bases line up with TRBD2. The germline V gene encodes CDR1 LGHNA and CDR2 YNFKEQ. Germline trimming cut 3 bases from V and 0 bases from J; bases unmatched to any gene: 5. The length of the CDR3 is 16 residues. The CDR3 loop is CASSHRLASSTDTQYF. The CDR3 nucleotides read TGTGCCAGCAGCCACCGACTAGCGAGTAGCACAGATACGCAGTATTTT.

This clonotype came up many times. The chain employs TRBV5-1 and TRBJ1-1; 9 nucleotides agree with TRBD1. CDR1 is SGHRS, CDR2 YFSETQ, per germline. Trimming cost V 3 bases and J 1 base; bases outside gene matches: 4. The CDR3 length is 15 residues. In DNA form, the CDR3 reads TGCGCCAGCAGCTGGGGGACAGGGTGGAACACTGAAGCTTTCTTT. Translating gives CASSWGTGWNTEAFF.

This clonotype was picked up a small number of times. The rearrangement uses TRBV20-1 and TRBJ2-7; D unclear. CDR3 length: 12 amino acids. Trimming cost V 3 bases and J 3 bases, with 9 bases left between them. Germline V gives CDR1 DFQATT, CDR2 SNEGSKA (reference sequence). The CDR3 DNA reads TGCAGTGCTAGGGCCCAGATCTACGAGCAGTACTTC. Its translation: CSARAQIYEQYF.

This clonotype was recorded only once. The chain has TRBV7-9 and TRBJ1-2; a possible D gene is TRBD1 (5 bases). Trimming stripped 2 bases from V and 7 bases from J, with 11 bases between. The CDR3 spans 13 residues. Germline V gene sequence: CDR1 SEHNR, CDR2 FQNEAQ (reference sequence). Here the CDR3 reads CASSLISGTGYTF. The CDR3, as DNA: TGTGCCAGCAGCTTAATATCGGGGACTGGCTACACCTTC.

The rearrangement links TRBV5-1 to TRBJ2-1; possible D gene TRBD2, 6 bases. V shed 0 bases and J shed 2 bases, with 9 bases lying between them. Germline assignment: CDR1 SGHRS and CDR2 YFSETQ. The CDR3 is 15 amino acids. Here the CDR3 DNA reads TGCGCCAGCAGCTTGGGGTCGGGGGCCTACAATGAGCAGTTCTTC. It is translated as CASSLGSGAYNEQFF.

This sequence joins TRBV24-1 and TRBJ2-5; 9 bases are a match to TRBD2. This CDR3 has 14 amino acids. CDR1 and CDR2 from the germline V gene are KGHDR and SFDVKD. The J segment lost 4 bases and the V segment lost 4 bases, leaving 3 bases of the junction unmatched. The CDR3 protein is CATSDSLAGETQYF. The CDR3 DNA follows: TGTGCCACCAGTGACTCACTAGCGGGAGAGACCCAGTACTTC.

This clonotype has a handful of counts. The chain joins TRBV7-8 to TRBJ1-2; D is ambiguous. Between the trimmed V and J ends, which lost 3 bases and 3 bases, there was a span of 14 bases. CDR3 length: 15 residues. CDR1 and CDR2 from the germline V gene are SGHVS and FQNEAQ. As DNA, the CDR3 is TGTGCCAGCAGCTTCTACATGGACTTAGACTATGGCTACACCTTC. As protein: CASSFYMDLDYGYTF.